The source of this TCR beta chain is a study of regulatory T cells in long-lasting Graves disease. Time point noted: newly diagnosed GD, antithyroid drugs for less than 3 months. PBMC RNA served as the TCR library source. In building TCR beta libraries, iRepertoire HTBI primers were used together with Arm-PCR of CDR3 regions. Under the authors' procedure: Throughout the samples, researchers identified about 62 TRBV and 13 to 15 TRBJ segments. TCRdb reprocessed the multiplex PCR reads with MiXCR, giving one entry per CDR3 protein. In this record, the V and J calls reflect TCRdb's handling and not the investigators' own analysis. The data contain 380,000 or so distinct CDR3 sequences, 15% to 20% of them singletons. Trimming pared 1 base from V and 1 base from J, leaving 11 bases between. Germline values: CDR1 LGHDT, CDR2 YNNKEL (reference sequence). The length of the CDR3 is 15 residues. Concerning this clonotype: Its target is not known.

Broader study findings: Newly diagnosed patients had higher TCR diversity than persistent Graves' patients did. New patients shared fewer than 1,000 public clonotypes, and persistent patients shared more, with about 2,700.

This sample also appeared in a second study, on T cells in Graves' hyperthyroidism and ophthalmopathy. That paper adds: Blood also held most thyroid clonotypes expanded beyond 0.001.

This specimen consisted of peripheral blood mononuclear cells (PBMCs), obtained at new diagnosis, from a patient treated with antithyroid drugs. This TCR was recovered from a woman aged 18 to 35 with Graves disease. The chain uses TRBV3-1 and TRBJ2-7, with D unclear. The CDR3 sequence: CASSQGSSGSYEQYF. The CDR3 DNA follows: TGTGCCAGCAGCCAAGGCTCTAGTGGATCCTACGAGCAGTACTTC.